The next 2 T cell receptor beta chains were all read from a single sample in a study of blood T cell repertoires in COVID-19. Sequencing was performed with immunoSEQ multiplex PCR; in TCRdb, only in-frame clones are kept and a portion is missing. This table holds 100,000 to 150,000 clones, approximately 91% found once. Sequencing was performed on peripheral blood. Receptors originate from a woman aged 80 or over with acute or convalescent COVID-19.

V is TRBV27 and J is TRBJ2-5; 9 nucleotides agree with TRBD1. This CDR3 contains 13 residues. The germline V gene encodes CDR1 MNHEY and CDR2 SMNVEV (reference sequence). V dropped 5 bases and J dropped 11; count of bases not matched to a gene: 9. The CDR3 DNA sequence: TGTGCCAGCAGTGCCATACAGGGGGCCCAACAGTACTTC. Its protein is CASSAIQGAQQYF.

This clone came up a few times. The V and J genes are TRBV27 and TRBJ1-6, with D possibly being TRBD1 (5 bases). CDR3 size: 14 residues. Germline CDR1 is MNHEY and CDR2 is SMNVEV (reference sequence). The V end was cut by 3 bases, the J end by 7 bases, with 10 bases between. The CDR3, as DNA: TGTGCCAGCAGTTTTTTGCAGGGAAATTCACCCCTCCACTTT. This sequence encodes CASSFLQGNSPLHF.